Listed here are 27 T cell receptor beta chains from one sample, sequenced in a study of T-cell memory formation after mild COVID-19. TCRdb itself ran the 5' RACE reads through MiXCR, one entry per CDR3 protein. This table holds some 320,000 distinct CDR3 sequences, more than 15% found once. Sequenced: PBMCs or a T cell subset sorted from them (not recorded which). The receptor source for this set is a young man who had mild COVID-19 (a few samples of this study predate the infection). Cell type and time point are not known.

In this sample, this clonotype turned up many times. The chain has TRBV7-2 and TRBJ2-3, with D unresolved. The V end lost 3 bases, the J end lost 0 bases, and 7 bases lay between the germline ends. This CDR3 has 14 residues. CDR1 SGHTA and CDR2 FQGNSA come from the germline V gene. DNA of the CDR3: TGTGCCAGCAGCTTGCCAGGCAGCACAGATACGCAGTATTTT. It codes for CASSLPGSTDTQYF. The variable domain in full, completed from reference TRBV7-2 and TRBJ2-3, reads GAGVSQSPSNKVTEKGKDVELRCDPISGHTALYWYRQSLGQGLEFLIYFQGNSAPDKSGLPSDRFSAERTGGSVSTLTIQRTQQEDSAVYLCASSLPGSTDTQYFGPGTRLTVL.

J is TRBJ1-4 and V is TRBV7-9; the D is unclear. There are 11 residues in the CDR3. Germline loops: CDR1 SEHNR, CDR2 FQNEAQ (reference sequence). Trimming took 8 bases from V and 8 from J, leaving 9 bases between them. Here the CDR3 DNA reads TGTGCCAGCGCCACTGGCGAAAAACTGTTTTTT. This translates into CASATGEKLFF.

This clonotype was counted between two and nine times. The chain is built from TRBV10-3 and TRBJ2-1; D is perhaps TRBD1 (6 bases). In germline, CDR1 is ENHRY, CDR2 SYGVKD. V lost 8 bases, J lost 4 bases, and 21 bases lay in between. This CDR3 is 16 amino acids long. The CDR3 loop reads CAIHGAGVWNYNEQFF. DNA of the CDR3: TGTGCCATCCACGGGGCAGGGGTATGGAATTACAATGAGCAGTTCTTC.

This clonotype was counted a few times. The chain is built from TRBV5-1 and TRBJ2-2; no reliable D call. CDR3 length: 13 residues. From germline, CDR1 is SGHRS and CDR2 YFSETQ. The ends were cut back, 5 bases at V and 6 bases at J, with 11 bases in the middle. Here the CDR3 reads CASRTQQSGELFF. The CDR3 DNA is TGCGCCAGCAGGACGCAGCAATCCGGGGAGCTGTTTTTT.

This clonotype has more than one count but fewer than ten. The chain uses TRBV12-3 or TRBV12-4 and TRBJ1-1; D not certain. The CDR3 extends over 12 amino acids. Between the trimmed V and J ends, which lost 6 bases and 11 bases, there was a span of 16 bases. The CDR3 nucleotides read TGTGCCAGCAGCCCAATGGTCAGCGGGGCTTTCTTT. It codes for CASSPMVSGAFF.

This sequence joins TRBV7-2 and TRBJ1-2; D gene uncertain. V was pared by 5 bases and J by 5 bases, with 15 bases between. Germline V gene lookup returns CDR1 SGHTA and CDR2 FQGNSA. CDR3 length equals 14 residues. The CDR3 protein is CASSQGLVGYGYTF. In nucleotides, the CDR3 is TGTGCCAGCAGCCAAGGACTCGTCGGGTATGGCTACACCTTC. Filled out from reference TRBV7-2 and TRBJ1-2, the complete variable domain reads GAGVSQSPSNKVTEKGKDVELRCDPISGHTALYWYRQSLGQGLEFLIYFQGNSAPDKSGLPSDRFSAERTGGSVSTLTIQRTQQEDSAVYLCASSQGLVGYGYTFGSGTRLTVV.

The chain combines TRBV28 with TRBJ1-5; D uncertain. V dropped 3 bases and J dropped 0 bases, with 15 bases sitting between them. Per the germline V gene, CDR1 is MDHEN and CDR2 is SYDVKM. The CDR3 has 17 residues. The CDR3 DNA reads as TGTGCCAGCAGTTTTGGGAGATGGGGTTATAGCAATCAGCCCCAGCATTTT. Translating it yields CASSFGRWGYSNQPQHF.

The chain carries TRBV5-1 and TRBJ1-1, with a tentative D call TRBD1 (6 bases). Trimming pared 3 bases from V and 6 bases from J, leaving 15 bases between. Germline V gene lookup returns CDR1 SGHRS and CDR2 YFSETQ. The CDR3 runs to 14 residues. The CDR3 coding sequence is TGCGCCAGCAGCTCTATCAACAGGGCCGCTGAAGCTTTCTTT. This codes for CASSSINRAAEAFF.

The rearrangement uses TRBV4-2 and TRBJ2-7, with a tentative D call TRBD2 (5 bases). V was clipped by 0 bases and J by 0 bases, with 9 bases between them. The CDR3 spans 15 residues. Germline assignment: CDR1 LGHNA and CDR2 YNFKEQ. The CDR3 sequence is CASSQDASRSYEQYF. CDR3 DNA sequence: TGTGCCAGCAGCCAAGATGCTAGCCGCTCCTACGAGCAGTACTTC.

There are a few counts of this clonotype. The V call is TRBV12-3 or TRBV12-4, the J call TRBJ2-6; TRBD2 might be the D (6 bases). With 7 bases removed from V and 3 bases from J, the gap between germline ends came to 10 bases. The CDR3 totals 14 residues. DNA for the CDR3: TGTGCCAGCACCCCGGGGGATGGGGCCAACGTCCTGACTTTC. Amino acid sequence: CASTPGDGANVLTF.

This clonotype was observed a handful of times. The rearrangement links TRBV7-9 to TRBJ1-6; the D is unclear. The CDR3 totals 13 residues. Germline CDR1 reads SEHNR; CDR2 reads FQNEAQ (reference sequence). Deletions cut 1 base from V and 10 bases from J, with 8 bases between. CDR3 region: CASSLVFDSPLHF. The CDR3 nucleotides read TGTGCCAGCAGCTTAGTTTTCGACTCACCCCTCCACTTT.

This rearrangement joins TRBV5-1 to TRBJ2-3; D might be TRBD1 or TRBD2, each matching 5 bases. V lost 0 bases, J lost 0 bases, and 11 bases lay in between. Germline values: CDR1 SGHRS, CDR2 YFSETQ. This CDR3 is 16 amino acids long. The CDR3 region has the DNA TGCGCCAGCAGCTTGGACGGGGACCTAAGCACAGATACGCAGTATTTT. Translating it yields CASSLDGDLSTDTQYF.

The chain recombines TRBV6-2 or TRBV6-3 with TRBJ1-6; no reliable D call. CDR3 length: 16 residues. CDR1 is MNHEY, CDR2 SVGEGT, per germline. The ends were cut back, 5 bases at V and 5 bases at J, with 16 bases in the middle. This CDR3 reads CASSQRAGRNNSPLHF. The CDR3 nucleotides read TGTGCCAGCAGTCAACGAGCTGGCAGAAATAATTCACCCCTCCACTTT.

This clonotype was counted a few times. CDR3 in amino acids: CAIRGTGSHEQYF. The CDR3, as DNA: TGTGCCATCAGGGGGACAGGGTCACACGAGCAGTACTTC. The rearrangement joins TRBV10-3 to TRBJ2-7, with 9 bases that match TRBD1. From germline, CDR1 is ENHRY and CDR2 SYGVKD. J gave up 5 bases and V 6 bases, and 5 bases lay outside the gene matches. This CDR3 spans 13 amino acids.

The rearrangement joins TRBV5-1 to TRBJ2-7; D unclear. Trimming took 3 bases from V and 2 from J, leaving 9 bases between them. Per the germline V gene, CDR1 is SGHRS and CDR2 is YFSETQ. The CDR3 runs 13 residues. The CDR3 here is CASSSDGPYEQYF. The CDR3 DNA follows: TGCGCCAGCAGCTCGGACGGGCCCTACGAGCAGTACTTC.

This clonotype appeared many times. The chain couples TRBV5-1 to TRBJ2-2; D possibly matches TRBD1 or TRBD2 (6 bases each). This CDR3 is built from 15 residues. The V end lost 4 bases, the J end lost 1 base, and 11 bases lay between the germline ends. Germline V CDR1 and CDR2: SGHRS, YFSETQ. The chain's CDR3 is CASSLGGLNTGELFF. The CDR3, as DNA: TGCGCCAGCAGCCTCGGGGGCCTGAACACCGGGGAGCTGTTTTTT.

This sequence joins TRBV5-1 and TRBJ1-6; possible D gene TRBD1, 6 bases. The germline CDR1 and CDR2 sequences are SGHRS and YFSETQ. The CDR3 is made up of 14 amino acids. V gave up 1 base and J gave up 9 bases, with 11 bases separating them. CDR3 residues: CASSLQQGGSPLHF. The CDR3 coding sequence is TGCGCCAGCAGCTTGCAACAGGGAGGTTCACCCCTCCACTTT.

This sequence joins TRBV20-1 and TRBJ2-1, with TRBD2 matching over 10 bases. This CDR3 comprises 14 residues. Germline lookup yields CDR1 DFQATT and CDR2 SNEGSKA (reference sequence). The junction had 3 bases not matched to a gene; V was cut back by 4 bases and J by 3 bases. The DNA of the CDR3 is TGCAGTGCTACGAGACTAGCGGGCTACAATGAGCAGTTCTTC. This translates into CSATRLAGYNEQFF.

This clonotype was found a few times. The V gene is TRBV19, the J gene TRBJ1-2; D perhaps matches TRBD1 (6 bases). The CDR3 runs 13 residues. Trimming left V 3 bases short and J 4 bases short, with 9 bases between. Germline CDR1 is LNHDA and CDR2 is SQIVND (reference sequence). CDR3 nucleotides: TGTGCCAGTAGTATCGGACAGACCTATGGCTACACCTTC. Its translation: CASSIGQTYGYTF.

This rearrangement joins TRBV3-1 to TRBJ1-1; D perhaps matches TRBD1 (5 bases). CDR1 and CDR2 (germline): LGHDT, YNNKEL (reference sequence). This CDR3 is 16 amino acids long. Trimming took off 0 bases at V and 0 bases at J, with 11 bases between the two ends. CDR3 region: CASSQDPGPLNTEAFF. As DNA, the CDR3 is TGTGCCAGCAGCCAAGACCCGGGACCTTTGAACACTGAAGCTTTCTTT. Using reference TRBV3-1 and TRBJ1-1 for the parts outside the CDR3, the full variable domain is DTAVSQTPKYLVTQMGNDKSIKCEQNLGHDTMYWYKQDSKKFLKIMFSYNNKELIINETVPNRFSPKSPDKAHLNLHINSLELGDSAVYFCASSQDPGPLNTEAFFGQGTRLTVV.

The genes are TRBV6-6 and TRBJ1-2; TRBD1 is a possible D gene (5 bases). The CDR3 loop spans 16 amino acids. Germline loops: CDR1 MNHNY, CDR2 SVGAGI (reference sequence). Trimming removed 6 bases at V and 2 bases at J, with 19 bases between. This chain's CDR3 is CASSKSGGDPNYGYTF. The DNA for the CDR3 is TGTGCCAGCAGCAAATCGGGGGGGGACCCCAACTATGGCTACACCTTC.

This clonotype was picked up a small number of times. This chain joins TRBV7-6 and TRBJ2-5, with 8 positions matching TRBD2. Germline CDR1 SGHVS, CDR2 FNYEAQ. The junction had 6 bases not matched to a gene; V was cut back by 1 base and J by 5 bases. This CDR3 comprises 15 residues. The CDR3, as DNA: TGTGCCAGCAGCTTAGTCGCGGGGGGTGTGGAGACCCAGTACTTC. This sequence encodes CASSLVAGGVETQYF.

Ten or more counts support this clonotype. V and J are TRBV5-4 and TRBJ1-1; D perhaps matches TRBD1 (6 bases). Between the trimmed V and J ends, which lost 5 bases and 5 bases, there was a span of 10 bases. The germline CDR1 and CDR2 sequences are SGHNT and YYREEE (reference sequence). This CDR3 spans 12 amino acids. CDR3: CASRSGQTEAFF. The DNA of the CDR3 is TGTGCCAGCAGATCCGGACAGACTGAAGCTTTCTTT.

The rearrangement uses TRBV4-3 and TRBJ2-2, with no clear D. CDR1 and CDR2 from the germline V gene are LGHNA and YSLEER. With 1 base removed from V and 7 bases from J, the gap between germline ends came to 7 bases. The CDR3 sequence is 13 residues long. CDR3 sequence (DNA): TGCGCCAGCAGCCAAGGCATTTTCGGGGAGCTGTTTTTT. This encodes CASSQGIFGELFF.

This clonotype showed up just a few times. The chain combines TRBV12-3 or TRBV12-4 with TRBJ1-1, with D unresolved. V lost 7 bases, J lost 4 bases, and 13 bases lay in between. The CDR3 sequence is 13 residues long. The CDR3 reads CASMIIPSTEAFF. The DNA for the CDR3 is TGTGCCAGCATGATTATCCCATCCACTGAAGCTTTCTTT.

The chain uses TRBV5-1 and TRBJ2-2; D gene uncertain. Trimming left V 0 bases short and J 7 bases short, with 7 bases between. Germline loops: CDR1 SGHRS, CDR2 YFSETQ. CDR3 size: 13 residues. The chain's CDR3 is CASSLVHVGELFF. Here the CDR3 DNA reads TGCGCCAGCAGCTTGGTTCACGTCGGGGAGCTGTTTTTT.

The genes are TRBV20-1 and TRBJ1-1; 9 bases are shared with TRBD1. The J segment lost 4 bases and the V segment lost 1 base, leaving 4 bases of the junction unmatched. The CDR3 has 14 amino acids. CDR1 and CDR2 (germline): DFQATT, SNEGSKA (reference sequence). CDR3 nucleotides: TGCAGTGCTAGAGGGGACAGGGAACGCACTGAAGCTTTCTTT. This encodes CSARGDRERTEAFF.